This T cell receptor (beta chain) is drawn from a study of blood T cell repertoires in COVID-19. On the study more broadly: Nucleic acid was either cDNA or gDNA, and it came from T cells, B-cell-depleted T cells, or PBMCs.

Measured with immunoSEQ multiplex PCR; TCRdb has only the in-frame clones, and not every one. The table includes roughly 240,000 clones, approximately 84% detected once. This CDR3 has 16 amino acids. The V end lost 4 bases, the J end lost 0 bases, and 13 bases lay between the germline ends. Germline V lookup: CDR1 LGHDT, CDR2 YNNKEL (reference sequence). V usage is TRBV3-1 (or the pseudogene TRBV3-2) and J usage is TRBJ1-3, with D maybe TRBD1 (6 bases). The source is a woman older than 75 with acute or convalescent COVID-19. Sample: peripheral blood. CDR3 DNA sequence: TGTGCCAGCAGCCCGAGGGGACATCGCTCTGGAAACACCATATATTTT. This gives the protein CASSPRGHRSGNTIYF.